This TCR beta chain derives from a study of identical twins. Findings and caveats of the study: Modelling approaches yielded underestimates of out-of-frame TCR alpha sharing between monozygotic twins. Analyses of zero insertions could, in part, be confounded by invariant MAIT and iNKT cells.

TCRdb re-derived calls from the 5' RACE reads in MiXCR, one entry per CDR3 protein. The data contain fewer than 650,000 distinct CDR3 sequences, more than 9% of them singletons. V was pared by 2 bases and J by 3 bases, with 2 bases of the junction left unmatched. This CDR3 has 15 amino acids. From germline, CDR1 is MDHEN and CDR2 SYDVKM. This clonotype was seen ten or more times. What it binds is not known. These records were also assigned to another study, of yellow fever vaccine responses in identical twins. This second report adds: It has been reported that, in twins, the vaccine T cell response seemed partly convergent and partly personalized.

This receptor was taken from a woman aged 18-35 years in good health. The rearrangement links TRBV28 to TRBJ2-7; 12 bases align to TRBD2. Material: PBMCs. The DNA of the CDR3 is TGTGCCAGCAGTTTACCGACTAGCGGGAGCTACGAGCAGTACTTC. Amino acid sequence: CASSLPTSGSYEQYF. Drawing the rest from reference TRBV28 and TRBJ2-7, the complete variable domain is DVKVTQSSRYLVKRTGEKVFLECVQDMDHENMFWYRQDPGLGLRLIYFSYDVKMKEKGDIPEGYSVSREKKERFSLILESASTNQTSMYLCASSLPTSGSYEQYFGPGTRLTVT.